Below are 5 T cell receptor beta chains sequenced from a single sample in a study of shared clonotypes between healthy human individuals. Sequencing was performed with immunoSEQ multiplex PCR; in TCRdb, only in-frame clones are kept and a portion is missing. The sample holds about 980,000 clones, around 80% seen once. The sample comprised memory CD4+ T cells sorted from blood. As to subset: CD45RA-negative fraction. All receptors come from a man younger than 35 in good health.

This clone has a handful of counts. The V call is TRBV7-8, the J call TRBJ1-1; no reliable D call. V gave up 4 bases and J gave up 5 bases, with 11 bases separating them. This CDR3 has 13 amino acids. Germline CDR1 and CDR2: SGHVS and FQNEAQ. The CDR3 DNA sequence: TGTGCCAGCAGCTACGCGGGTAAGACTGAAGCTTTCTTT. Translation gives CASSYAGKTEAFF.

In its sample, this clone was seen a few times. This sample also contains other DNA sequences that code for the same CDR3. The CDR3, as DNA: TGTGCCAGCAGTAGGGACAGGAACACTGAAGCTTTCTTT. Its protein is CASSRDRNTEAFF. The chain joins TRBV2 to TRBJ1-1, with 7 positions matching TRBD1. The V gene end was trimmed by 5 bases and the J gene end by 1 base; junction bases not matched to a gene: 1. This CDR3 contains 13 residues. Germline lookup yields CDR1 SNHLY and CDR2 FYNNEI.

A few counts support this clone. Other nucleotide sequences in the sample specify the same CDR3. The chain employs TRBV5-1 and TRBJ2-7; perhaps TRBD1 as D (5 bases). V lost 2 bases and J 0 bases, leaving 9 bases between the germline ends. The CDR3 has 14 residues. CDR1 is SGHRS, CDR2 YFSETQ, per germline. The CDR3 sequence: CASSLVGASYEQYF. CDR3 bases: TGCGCCAGCAGCTTAGTTGGGGCCTCCTACGAGCAGTACTTC. Based on the CDR3 plus reference TRBV5-1 and TRBJ2-7, the full variable domain is KAGVTQTPRYLIKTRGQQVTLSCSPISGHRSVSWYQQTPGQGLQFLFEYFSETQRNKGNFPGRFSGRQFSNSRSEMNVSTLELGDSALYLCASSLVGASYEQYFGPGTRLTVT.

This rearrangement joins TRBV2 to TRBJ2-2; D is possibly TRBD1 or TRBD2 (5 bases each). Germline CDR1 SNHLY, CDR2 FYNNEI. Trimming stripped 5 bases from V and 5 bases from J, with 15 bases between. The length of the CDR3 is 15 residues. The DNA for the CDR3 is TGTGCCAGCAGTCAACGGGACCTGCGGACCGGGGAGCTGTTTTTT. It codes for CASSQRDLRTGELFF.

V is TRBV30 and J is TRBJ1-4; D ambiguous. This CDR3 is 14 amino acids long. Trimming left V 0 bases short and J 5 bases short, with 10 bases between. CDR1 and CDR2 (germline): GTSNPN, SVGIG (reference sequence). The CDR3: CAWSVLRQNEKLFF. DNA of the CDR3: TGTGCCTGGAGTGTACTCAGGCAGAATGAAAAACTGTTTTTT.